Presented here are 11 T cell receptor beta chains from one specimen sequenced in a study of blood T cell repertoires in COVID-19 (dated by TCRdb to 2018 to 2021). Libraries were made using the immunoSEQ multiplex PCR assay. TCRdb mirrors the immuneACCESS table, restricted to in-frame sequences. Some clones are absent from its copies; in checked studies, under half trace to an unresolved V gene, and the reason for the others is unknown. The sample table records some 420,000 clones; 85% to 90% of these occur just once. The ten biggest clones cover 0.9% to 1.2% of the sample. The sequenced sample was PBMCs or T cells enriched from blood (not recorded which). The source of these receptors is a man aged 25-45 years who had recovered from COVID-19.

This chain links TRBV12-3 or TRBV12-4 with TRBJ1-5; no clear D gene. V was clipped by 3 bases and J by 6 bases, with 6 bases between them. The CDR3 runs to 12 residues. The CDR3 DNA is TGTGCCAGCAGTTTTTCTTTTCAGCCCCAGCATTTT. This encodes CASSFSFQPQHF.

The chain recombines TRBV25-1 with TRBJ2-7, with a weak D call TRBD2 (5 bases). Per germline, CDR1 MGHDK and CDR2 SYGVNS. This CDR3 spans 14 amino acids. The V gene lost 3 bases and the J gene lost 0 bases, with 9 bases spanning the gap. The CDR3 sequence: CASSENRDSYEQYF. The CDR3 bases are TGTGCCAGCAGTGAGAACCGGGACTCCTACGAGCAGTACTTC.

The chain is built from TRBV28 and TRBJ1-2; D call uncertain. V dropped 3 bases and J dropped 8 bases, with 7 bases sitting between them. Per the germline V gene, CDR1 is MDHEN and CDR2 is SYDVKM. The CDR3 sequence is 11 residues long. The CDR3 nucleotides are TGTGCCAGCAGTTTTAGTTGGGGCTACACCTTC. Translated, it gives CASSFSWGYTF.

The chain carries TRBV12-3 or TRBV12-4 and TRBJ1-3; a weak D match, TRBD1 (5 bases). Trimming took 11 bases from V and 3 from J, leaving 11 bases between them. The CDR3 is made up of 12 amino acids. The CDR3 nucleotides are TGTGCCGGGGCCTCGGATGGAAACACCATATATTTT. This gives the protein CAGASDGNTIYF.

V is TRBV5-4 and J is TRBJ1-2, with 10 positions matching TRBD1. After removal of 4 bases from V and 4 bases from J, the junction contained 10 bases not matched to a gene. Germline V gene sequence: CDR1 SGHNT, CDR2 YYREEE (reference sequence). The CDR3 has 16 residues. The CDR3 is CASSHGTGVFGYGYTF. In nucleotides, the CDR3 is TGTGCCAGCAGCCACGGGACAGGGGTTTTTGGCTATGGCTACACCTTC.

The chain uses TRBV29-1 and TRBJ1-1; 7 nucleotides line up with TRBD1. Germline V gives CDR1 SQVTM, CDR2 ANQGSEA. The CDR3 is made up of 17 amino acids. J lost 0 bases, V lost 0 bases, and 10 bases had no gene match. CDR3 loop: CSVEDWGQNSMNTEAFF. In nucleotides, the CDR3 is TGCAGCGTTGAAGATTGGGGACAGAACTCAATGAACACTGAAGCTTTCTTT.

The rearrangement uses TRBV15 and TRBJ2-2, with D perhaps matching TRBD2 (6 bases). V shed 6 bases and J shed 6 bases, with 11 bases lying between them. This CDR3 contains 13 residues. The germline gives CDR1 LNHNV, CDR2 YYDKDF (reference sequence). The CDR3: CATRRPSAGELFF. The CDR3 DNA is TGTGCCACCAGACGACCTAGCGCCGGGGAGCTGTTTTTT.

The gene calls are TRBV19 and TRBJ2-2; D remains ambiguous. V was shortened by 7 bases and J by 6 bases, with 9 bases between the two germline ends. CDR1 and CDR2 from the germline V gene are LNHDA and SQIVND (reference sequence). CDR3 length: 12 amino acids. CDR3 nucleotide sequence: TGTGCCAGTACCTCCCGGGCCGGGGAGCTGTTTTTT. This sequence encodes CASTSRAGELFF.

The chain employs TRBV13 and TRBJ2-1, with D perhaps being TRBD1 or TRBD2 (9 bases each). This CDR3 is built from 19 residues. CDR1 and CDR2 (germline): PRHDT, FYEKMQ (reference sequence). V lost 1 base to trimming and J lost 7 bases, with 26 bases between them. Written as DNA, the CDR3 is TGTGCCAGCAGCTTAGCGAGGGACAGGGTTAGGCGGGGGGGAAATGAGCAGTTCTTC. Amino acid sequence: CASSLARDRVRRGGNEQFF.

The V gene is TRBV29-1, the J gene TRBJ2-1; 10 bases are a match to TRBD1. V lost 6 bases to trimming and J lost 8 bases; unmatched junction nucleotides: 16. From germline, CDR1 is SQVTM and CDR2 ANQGSEA. This CDR3 spans 16 amino acids. The CDR3 DNA reads TGCAGCGTCCCCCACCCGGGACAGGGGCTTCAGGATGAGCAGTTCTTC. The encoded protein is CSVPHPGQGLQDEQFF.

The chain carries TRBV5-1 and TRBJ2-5, with D unclear. The CDR3 covers 16 residues. Germline V gene sequence: CDR1 SGHRS, CDR2 YFSETQ. Trimming left V 0 bases short and J 6 bases short, with 18 bases between. In nucleotides, the CDR3 is TGCGCCAGCAGCTTGGCGAGCGTGTCCGCTTCCAAGACCCAGTACTTC. This gives the protein CASSLASVSASKTQYF.